The entry below gives a single T cell receptor (beta chain) sequence along with its context. Antigen specificity is unknown. The data stem from a study of T cell responses to AZD1222 COVID-19 vaccine. At the level of the study: Both about-4-week and about-12-week second-dose recipients were combined. Points from the study as a whole: Reportedly, close to half of spike-specific TCRs are directed against unmutated variant regions.

TCRdb's copy holds only in-frame clones and misses some; the assay was immunoSEQ multiplex PCR. The sample lists around 150,000 clones, 70% to 90% occurring once. The sample here was peripheral blood, taken on day 0 of AZD1222 vaccination. The receptor was isolated from an adult in good health.

The CDR3 DNA reads as TGTGCCAGCAGCTTTGGGACAGCCTCCTACGAGCAGTACTTC. This codes for CASSFGTASYEQYF. V gene TRBV7-2 combines with J gene TRBJ2-7; 7 bases match TRBD1. CDR3 length: 14 residues. Germline values: CDR1 SGHTA, CDR2 FQGNSA. V lost 3 bases and J lost 0; bases outside the gene matches: 2.